This T cell receptor beta chain was identified during a study of blood T cells in healthy people across ages. The authors ran a second PCR of about 6 to 11 cycles using a sample-barcoded 5' primer and a J-beta primer mix. MiXCR, run by TCRdb on the 5' RACE reads, gives a single entry per CDR3 protein. The sample includes some 1.8 million distinct CDR3 sequences, around 40% of them seen just once. This clonotype was recorded a few times. Researchers collected ten milliliters of peripheral blood from every single donor. Trimming took 0 bases from V and 2 from J, leaving 7 bases between them. This CDR3 comprises 13 residues. The germline V gene has CDR1 DFQATT and CDR2 SNEGSKA (reference sequence).

Source material: blood. This TCR derives from a human donor in good health. This chain links TRBV20-1 with TRBJ2-5; D call uncertain. For the CDR3, the DNA is TGCAGTGCTAGAGAGCCTACTCAAGAGACCCAGTACTTC. Translated: CSAREPTQETQYF.